Sequencing of this TCR beta chain was carried out in a study of vaccination and CD4 T cells after COVID-19. In the study overall: It was a median around 92 days after diagnosis, with a range of 35 to 161, that post-COVID samples were drawn.

Each CDR3 protein is one row after TCRdb ran MiXCR on the PCR reads. The sample lists over 15,000 distinct CDR3 sequences, 66% occurring once. Study observations and caveats: The median count of SARS-CoV-2-reactive clonotypes rose from 21 to 38, not significantly.

This clonotype has a handful of counts. Antigen unknown. Germline CDR1 reads SNHLY; CDR2 reads FYNNEI. The CDR3 has 14 amino acids. V was pared by 3 bases and J by 7 bases, with 13 bases between. The source material was CD4+ T cells from blood, sampled after SARS-CoV-2 vaccination. The receptor was isolated from a human donor who had recovered from COVID-19. The chain carries TRBV2 and TRBJ1-5, with D possibly TRBD1 on 5 matching bases. Written as DNA, the CDR3 is TGTGCCAGCAGTGACACGGGACCTGGACAGCCCCAGCATTTT. It is translated as CASSDTGPGQPQHF.